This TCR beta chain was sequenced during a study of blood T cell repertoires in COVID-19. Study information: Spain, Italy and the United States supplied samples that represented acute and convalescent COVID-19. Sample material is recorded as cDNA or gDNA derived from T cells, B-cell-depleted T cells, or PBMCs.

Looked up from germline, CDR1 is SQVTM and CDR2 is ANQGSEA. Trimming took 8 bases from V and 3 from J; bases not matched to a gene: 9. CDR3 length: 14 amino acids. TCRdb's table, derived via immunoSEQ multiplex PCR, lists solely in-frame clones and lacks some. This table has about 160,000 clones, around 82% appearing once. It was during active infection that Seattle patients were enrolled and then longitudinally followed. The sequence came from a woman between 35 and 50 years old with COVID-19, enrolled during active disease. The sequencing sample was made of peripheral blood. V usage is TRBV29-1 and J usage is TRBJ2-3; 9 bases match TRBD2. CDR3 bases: TGCAGCCTTTTGGCGGGAGGGAGGACAGATACGCAGTATTTT. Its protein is CSLLAGGRTDTQYF.